This TCR beta chain was observed in a study of beta chain features in type 1 diabetes. General study points: Fewer junction insertions and more nucleotide deletions appeared in type 1 diabetes patients. A greater similarity of naive, central memory and Treg TCRB repertoires was seen among patients than among healthy donors. Shortening that was moderate but significant affected the TCRB CDR3s of Type 1 diabetes patients in all four CD4+ subsets.

The investigators reverse transcribed all of the isolated RNA, so they sequenced expressed TCRB transcripts. Clones were read by immunoSEQ multiplex PCR, and TCRdb kept only the in-frame ones, dropping some. The sample shows 600,000 or so clones, 11% to 15% of them seen only once. Donors underwent one heparinised blood draw, about 110 mL on average. Turning to this clone: The antigen remains undetermined.

V lost 0 bases, J lost 5 bases, and 10 bases lay in between. The CDR3 contains 14 residues. Germline CDR1 is ENHRY and CDR2 is SYGVKD. The sample comprised naive CD4+ T cells from blood. This sequence joins TRBV10-3 and TRBJ2-5, with D perhaps matching TRBD1 (6 bases). The receptor was derived from a man aged 18 to 30 with type 1 diabetes. Here the CDR3 DNA reads TGTGCCATCAGTGAGTCGAGAACAGGGGAGACCCAGTACTTC. As protein: CAISESRTGETQYF.